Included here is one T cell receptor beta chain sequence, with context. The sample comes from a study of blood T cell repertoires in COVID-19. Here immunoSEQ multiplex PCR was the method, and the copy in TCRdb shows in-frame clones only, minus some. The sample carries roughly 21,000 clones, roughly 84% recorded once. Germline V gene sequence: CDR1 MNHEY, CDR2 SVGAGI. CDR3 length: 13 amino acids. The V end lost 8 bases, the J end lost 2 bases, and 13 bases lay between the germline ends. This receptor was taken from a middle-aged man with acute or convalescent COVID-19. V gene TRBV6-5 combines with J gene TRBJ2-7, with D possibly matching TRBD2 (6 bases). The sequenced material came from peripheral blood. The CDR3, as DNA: TGTGCCAGCTTGGAGGGATCCACCTACGAGCAGTACTTC. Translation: CASLEGSTYEQYF.